The 19 T cell receptor beta chains in this list originate from one sample, sequenced in a study of blood T cell repertoires in COVID-19. Generated by immunoSEQ multiplex PCR, the TCRdb table keeps only in-frame clones and is missing some. Here the sample spans about 180,000 clones, roughly 85% being singletons. Sequenced: peripheral blood. Receptor source: a man in his fifties or sixties with active or convalescent COVID-19.

This sequence joins TRBV20-1 and TRBJ1-2; D is undetermined. Germline V CDR1 and CDR2: DFQATT, SNEGSKA (reference sequence). The CDR3 sequence is 12 residues long. Deletions cut 3 bases from V and 4 bases from J, with 9 bases between. For the CDR3, the DNA is TGCAGTGCTAGTCAGGAACTCTATGGCTACACCTTC. Translation gives CSASQELYGYTF.

The V and J genes are TRBV19 and TRBJ1-1, with D possibly being TRBD1 (6 bases). Looked up from germline, CDR1 is LNHDA and CDR2 is SQIVND (reference sequence). With 4 bases removed from V and 1 base from J, the gap between germline ends came to 16 bases. The CDR3 loop spans 16 amino acids. The CDR3 here is CASSKALWTANTEAFF. CDR3 in DNA: TGTGCCAGTAGTAAAGCATTGTGGACAGCGAACACTGAAGCTTTCTTT.

The chain couples TRBV24-1 to TRBJ2-5, with D maybe TRBD1 (6 bases). Germline V gives CDR1 KGHDR, CDR2 SFDVKD. The CDR3 covers 14 residues. V was shortened by 7 bases and J by 4 bases, with 15 bases between the two germline ends. The CDR3 protein is CATSLAGVAETQYF. In DNA form, the CDR3 reads TGTGCCACCAGCCTTGCAGGGGTGGCAGAGACCCAGTACTTC.

The genes are TRBV30 and TRBJ2-1, with D possibly matching TRBD1 (7 bases). Trimming removed 5 bases at V and 8 bases at J, with 22 bases between. The CDR3 is made up of 15 amino acids. CDR1 is GTSNPN and CDR2 is SVGIG in the germline V gene (reference sequence). The CDR3 here is CAWATGQVDYDEQFF. The CDR3 region has the DNA TGTGCCTGGGCCACCGGACAGGTGGACTATGATGAGCAGTTCTTC.

The chain recombines TRBV25-1 with TRBJ2-2, with 9 positions matching TRBD1. This CDR3 has 18 residues. With V trimmed by 0 bases and J by 6 bases, 11 bases remained unmatched. Germline CDR1 and CDR2: MGHDK and SYGVNS. The DNA of the CDR3 is TGTGCCAGCAGTGAATATCAGGGGACAGGGAAAGCGGCCGGGGAGCTGTTTTTT. Residues: CASSEYQGTGKAAGELFF.

The rearrangement links TRBV27 to TRBJ1-2; D may be TRBD1 (5 bases). From germline, CDR1 is MNHEY and CDR2 SMNVEV (reference sequence). The CDR3 is 15 residues long. V shed 4 bases and J shed 3 bases, with 15 bases lying between them. The CDR3 protein is CASSSRQGLYYGYTF. The DNA for the CDR3 is TGTGCCAGCAGTTCCCGCCAGGGCCTTTACTATGGCTACACCTTC.

The chain links TRBV20-1 to TRBJ1-5; D gene ambiguous. Trimming stripped 3 bases from V and 11 bases from J, with 17 bases between. The CDR3 is 13 residues long. Germline V gene data show CDR1 as DFQATT and CDR2 as SNEGSKA (reference sequence). The CDR3 loop reads CSASHYGDQAQHF. In nucleotides, the CDR3 is TGCAGTGCTAGTCATTACGGTGATCAAGCCCAGCATTTT.

V usage is TRBV3-1 (or the pseudogene TRBV3-2) and J usage is TRBJ2-1, with TRBD1 matching 9 bases. This CDR3 contains 13 residues. The V segment lost 5 bases and the J segment 10 bases; nucleotides outside the gene matches: 6. CDR1 and CDR2 from the germline V gene are LGHDT and YNNKEL (reference sequence). This CDR3 reads CASSRDRAYEQFF. In nucleotides, the CDR3 is TGTGCCAGCAGCAGGGACAGGGCGTACGAGCAGTTCTTC.

The gene calls are TRBV7-2 and TRBJ1-2, with 7 bases lining up with TRBD1. Germline V gene lookup returns CDR1 SGHTA and CDR2 FQGNSA. The CDR3 consists of 14 residues. V dropped 1 base and J dropped 2; count of bases not matched to a gene: 1. The CDR3 loop reads CASSLGQGNYGYTF. DNA for the CDR3: TGTGCCAGCAGCTTAGGACAGGGAAACTATGGCTACACCTTC. Filled out from reference TRBV7-2 and TRBJ1-2, the complete variable domain reads GAGVSQSPSNKVTEKGKDVELRCDPISGHTALYWYRQSLGQGLEFLIYFQGNSAPDKSGLPSDRFSAERTGGSVSTLTIQRTQQEDSAVYLCASSLGQGNYGYTFGSGTRLTVV.

This clone was found once. This chain joins TRBV4-2 and TRBJ2-3, with 11 bases aligning to TRBD2. Germline CDR1 reads LGHNA; CDR2 reads YNFKEQ. This CDR3 comprises 14 residues. The junction had 2 bases not matched to a gene; V was cut back by 6 bases and J by 3 bases. The CDR3 region is CASSIAGGTDTQYF. In nucleotides, the CDR3 is TGTGCCAGCAGTATAGCGGGGGGGACAGATACGCAGTATTTT.

The chain has TRBV7-3 and TRBJ2-1, with a tentative D call TRBD1 (6 bases). This CDR3 region has 14 residues. V was cut by 2 bases and J by 8 bases, with 13 bases left in between. Germline CDR1 reads SGHTA; CDR2 reads FQGTGA. The CDR3 region has the DNA TGTGCCAGCAGCTTAGGGGGCGTGGTGGATGAGCAGTTCTTC. Protein sequence: CASSLGGVVDEQFF.

The chain joins TRBV7-3 to TRBJ2-2, with D uncertain. This CDR3 region has 12 residues. Germline CDR1 and CDR2: SGHTA and FQGTGA. V lost 5 bases and J lost 7, with 8 bases in between. The CDR3 coding sequence is TGTGCCAGCAGCCGTAGCAACGGGGAGCTGTTTTTT. The encoded protein is CASSRSNGELFF.

The chain is built from TRBV7-2 and TRBJ2-5; 9 bases fit TRBD2. J was trimmed by 4 bases and V by 5 bases; bases with no gene match: 8. The CDR3 contains 15 residues. The germline V gene has CDR1 SGHTA and CDR2 FQGNSA. This CDR3 is CASSAPSGTGETQYF. The CDR3 coding sequence is TGTGCCAGCAGCGCTCCTAGCGGGACCGGAGAGACCCAGTACTTC.

The V call is TRBV28, the J call TRBJ2-7, with a possible D match to TRBD2 (6 bases). The V gene lost 8 bases and the J gene lost 3 bases, with 17 bases spanning the gap. The CDR3 is 14 amino acids. Germline loops: CDR1 MDHEN, CDR2 SYDVKM. The CDR3 DNA reads as TGTGCCAGCTGGGGAGCGACTAGTCACTACGAGCAGTACTTC. It yields the protein CASWGATSHYEQYF.

The sample holds one count of this clone. The gene calls are TRBV5-7 and TRBJ1-5; D not certain. TRBV5-7 is an ORF for which the function is uncertain. The CDR3 length is 14 residues. The V gene lost 0 bases and the J gene lost 3 bases, with 7 bases spanning the gap. The CDR3 DNA reads as TGTGCCAGCAGCTTGGTTACAGACAATCAGCCCCAGCATTTT. It yields the protein CASSLVTDNQPQHF.

The chain combines TRBV4-2 with TRBJ1-4; unclear D gene. The CDR3 contains 16 residues. The ends were cut back, 3 bases at V and 0 bases at J, with 11 bases in the middle. Germline values: CDR1 LGHNA, CDR2 YNFKEQ. CDR3 DNA: TGTGCCAGCAGCCATATTTTATTTGCAACTAATGAAAAACTGTTTTTT. Translated: CASSHILFATNEKLFF.

The V call is TRBV5-5, the J call TRBJ1-1, with 10 bases identical to TRBD1. From germline, CDR1 is SGHKS and CDR2 YYEKEE (reference sequence). The ends lost 0 bases at V and 3 bases at J; junction bases unmatched: 5. The CDR3 sequence is 16 residues long. CDR3 sequence (DNA): TGTGCCAGCAGCTTGGGACAGGGGGCAACCTACACTGAAGCTTTCTTT. This encodes CASSLGQGATYTEAFF.

The rearrangement links TRBV19 to TRBJ2-1; D unclear. CDR1 is LNHDA, CDR2 SQIVND, per germline (reference sequence). With 2 bases removed from V and 5 bases from J, the gap between germline ends came to 7 bases. The CDR3 contains 13 residues. CDR3 DNA sequence: TGTGCCAGTAGTATACAGGCTCACAATGAGCAGTTCTTC. This encodes CASSIQAHNEQFF. The entire variable domain, with the rest obtained from reference TRBV19 and TRBJ2-1, is as follows: DGGITQSPKYLFRKEGQNVTLSCEQNLNHDAMYWYRQDPGQGLRLIYYSQIVNDFQKGDIAEGYSVSREKKESFPLTVTSAQKNPTAFYLCASSIQAHNEQFFGPGTRLTVL.

The chain carries TRBV18 and TRBJ1-6, with D hard to call. The CDR3 is 13 amino acids. The V and J ends lost 3 bases and 11 bases respectively, with 11 bases between them. Germline CDR1 KGHSH, CDR2 LQKENI. CDR3 amino acids: CASSPGPPTPLHF. The CDR3 coding sequence is TGTGCCAGCTCACCGGGCCCACCTACACCCCTCCACTTT.